This TCR beta chain was obtained from a study of control samples from healthy donors and cancer patients. V lost 2 bases and J 3 bases, leaving 14 bases between the germline ends. The length of the CDR3 is 16 residues. Profiled with immunoSEQ multiplex PCR; TCRdb holds only in-frame clones, not every one. This sample has about 130,000 clones; about 93% occur once, and the top ten carry over 1.5%. This receptor was taken from a man between 50 and 59 years old with head and neck cancer. The gene calls are TRBV23-1 and TRBJ1-5, with D uncertain. TRBV23-1 is marked as an open reading frame, function uncertain. Sequencing input: PBMCs. As DNA, the CDR3 is TGCGCCAGCAGTCAACCCTCGCCCCTGGACAATCAGCCCCAGCATTTT. Encoded protein: CASSQPSPLDNQPQHF.